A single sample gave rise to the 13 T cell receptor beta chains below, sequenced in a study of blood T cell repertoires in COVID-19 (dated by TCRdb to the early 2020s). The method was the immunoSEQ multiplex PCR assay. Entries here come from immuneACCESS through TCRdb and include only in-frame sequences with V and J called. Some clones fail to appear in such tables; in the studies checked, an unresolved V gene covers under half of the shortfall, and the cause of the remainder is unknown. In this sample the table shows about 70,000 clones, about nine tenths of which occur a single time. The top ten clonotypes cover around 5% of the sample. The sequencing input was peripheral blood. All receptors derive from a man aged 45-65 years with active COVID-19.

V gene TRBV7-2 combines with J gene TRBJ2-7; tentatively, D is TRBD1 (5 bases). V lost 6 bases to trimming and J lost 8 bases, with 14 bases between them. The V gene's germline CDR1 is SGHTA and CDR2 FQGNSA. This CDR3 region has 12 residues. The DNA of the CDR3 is TGTGCCAGCAGTACCGACAGTCTCAAGCAGTACTTC. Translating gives CASSTDSLKQYF.

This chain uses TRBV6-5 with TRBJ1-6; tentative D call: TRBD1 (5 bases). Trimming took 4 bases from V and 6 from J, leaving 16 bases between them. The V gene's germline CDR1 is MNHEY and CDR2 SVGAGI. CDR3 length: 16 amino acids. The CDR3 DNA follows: TGTGCCAGCAGTTCCGTCAGCCCAGGGCTTAATTCACCCCTCCACTTT. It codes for CASSSVSPGLNSPLHF.

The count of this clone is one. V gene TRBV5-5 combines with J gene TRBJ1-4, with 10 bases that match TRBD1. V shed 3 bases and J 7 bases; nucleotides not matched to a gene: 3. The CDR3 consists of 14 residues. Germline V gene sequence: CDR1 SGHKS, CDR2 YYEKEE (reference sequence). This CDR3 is CASSWTGGGEKLFF. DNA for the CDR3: TGTGCCAGCAGCTGGACAGGGGGAGGTGAAAAACTGTTTTTT.

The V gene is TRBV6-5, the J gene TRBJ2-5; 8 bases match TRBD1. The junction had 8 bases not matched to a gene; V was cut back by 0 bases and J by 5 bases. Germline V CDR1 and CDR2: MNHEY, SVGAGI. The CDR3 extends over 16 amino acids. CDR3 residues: CASSYSGRTGSETQYF. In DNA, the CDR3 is TGTGCCAGCAGTTACTCAGGCCGGACAGGGTCCGAGACCCAGTACTTC.

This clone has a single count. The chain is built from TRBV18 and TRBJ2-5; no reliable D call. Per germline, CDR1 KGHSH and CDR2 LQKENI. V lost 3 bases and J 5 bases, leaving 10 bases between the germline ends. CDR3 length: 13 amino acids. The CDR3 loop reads CASSPPMRETQYF. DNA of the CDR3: TGTGCCAGCTCACCGCCCATGCGGGAGACCCAGTACTTC.

CDR3 protein: CASSRGGGEKLFF. The CDR3 bases are TGTGCCAGCAGCCGGGGGGGAGGTGAAAAACTGTTTTTT. The chain joins TRBV2 to TRBJ1-4, with TRBD1 as a possible D gene (5 bases). From germline, CDR1 is SNHLY and CDR2 FYNNEI. V was shortened by 6 bases and J by 7 bases, with 12 bases between the two germline ends. CDR3 length equals 13 residues.

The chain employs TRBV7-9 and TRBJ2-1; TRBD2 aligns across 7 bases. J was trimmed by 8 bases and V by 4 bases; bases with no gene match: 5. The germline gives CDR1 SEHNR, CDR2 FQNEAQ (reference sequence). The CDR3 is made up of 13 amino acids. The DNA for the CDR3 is TGTGCCAGCAGCTACGGGACTACCGATGAGCAGTTCTTC. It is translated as CASSYGTTDEQFF.

CDR3 amino acids: CASSQEWRGNYEQYF. In DNA form, the CDR3 reads TGCGCCAGCAGCCAAGAATGGCGGGGGAACTACGAGCAGTACTTC. The rearrangement links TRBV4-3 to TRBJ2-7, with TRBD2 matching over 7 bases. V gave up 0 bases and J gave up 3 bases; unmatched junction bases: 5. The germline gives CDR1 LGHNA, CDR2 YSLEER. The CDR3 loop spans 15 amino acids.

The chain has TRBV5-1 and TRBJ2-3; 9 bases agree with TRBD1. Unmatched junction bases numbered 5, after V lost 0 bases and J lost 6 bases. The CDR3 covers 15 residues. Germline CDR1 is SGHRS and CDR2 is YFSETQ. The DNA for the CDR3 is TGCGCCAGCAGCTTGGAGGGACAGGGTTATGATACGCAGTATTTT. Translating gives CASSLEGQGYDTQYF.

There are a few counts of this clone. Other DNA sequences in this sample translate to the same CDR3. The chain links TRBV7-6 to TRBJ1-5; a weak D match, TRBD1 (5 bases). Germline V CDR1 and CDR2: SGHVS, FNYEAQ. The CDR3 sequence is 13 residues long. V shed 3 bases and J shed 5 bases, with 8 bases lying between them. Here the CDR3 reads CASSLGGDQPQHF. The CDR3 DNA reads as TGTGCCAGCAGCTTGGGGGGAGATCAGCCCCAGCATTTT.

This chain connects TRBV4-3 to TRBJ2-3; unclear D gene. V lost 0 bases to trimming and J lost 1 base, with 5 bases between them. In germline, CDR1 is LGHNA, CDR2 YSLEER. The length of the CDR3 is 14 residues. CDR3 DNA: TGCGCCAGCAGCCAAGAAGCCGGCACAGATACGCAGTATTTT. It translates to CASSQEAGTDTQYF.

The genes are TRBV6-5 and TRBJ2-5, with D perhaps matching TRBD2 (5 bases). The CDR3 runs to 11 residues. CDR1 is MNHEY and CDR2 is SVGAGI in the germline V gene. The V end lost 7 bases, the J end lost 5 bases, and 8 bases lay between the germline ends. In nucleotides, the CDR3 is TGTGCCAGCATTGGCGGGGAGACCCAGTACTTC. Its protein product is CASIGGETQYF.

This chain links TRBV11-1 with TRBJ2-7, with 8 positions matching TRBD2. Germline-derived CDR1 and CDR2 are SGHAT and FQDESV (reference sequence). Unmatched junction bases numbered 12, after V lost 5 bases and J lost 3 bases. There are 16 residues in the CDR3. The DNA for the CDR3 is TGTGCCAGCAGCCCTACAAAGGGACTAGTAAACTACGAGCAGTACTTC. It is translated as CASSPTKGLVNYEQYF.